This TCR beta chain came from a study of cytomegalovirus exposure and HLA in healthy donors. CDR1 is SGDLS and CDR2 is YYNGEE in the germline V gene. CDR3 length equals 15 residues. Trimming took 3 bases from V and 8 from J; bases not matched to a gene: 10. The PCR was carried out with 60 Vbeta primers and 13 Jbeta primers. TCRdb's copy holds only in-frame clones and misses some; the assay was immunoSEQ multiplex PCR. The sample carries about 96,000 clones, 64% recorded once. The chain recombines TRBV9 with TRBJ1-2, with 10 bases fitting TRBD1. Sequencing input: PBMCs. This TCR derives from a man between 60 and 75 years old in good health and CMV-seronegative. The CDR3 here is CASSDTDRGRGGYTF. In DNA form, the CDR3 reads TGTGCCAGCAGCGATACTGACAGGGGGCGAGGGGGCTACACCTTC.